The T cell receptor (beta chain) described here comes from a study of T cell responses to AZD1222 COVID-19 vaccine. The study, taken as a whole, reports: Clonal diversity was possibly underestimated; the donors were predominantly white British and more often female.

On this clone itself: What it binds is unknown.

The V and J ends lost 9 bases and 6 bases respectively, with 16 bases between them. CDR1 MNHEY and CDR2 SVGAGI come from the germline V gene. The CDR3 runs 13 residues. Generated by immunoSEQ multiplex PCR, the TCRdb table keeps only in-frame clones and is missing some. The sample lists roughly 200,000 clones; 85% to 95% were seen once. The sample here was peripheral blood, taken 28 days after the second dose of the MenACWY control vaccine. The origin of this receptor is an adult who received the MenACWY meningococcal vaccine as a control. The chain couples TRBV6-5 to TRBJ2-3; unclear D gene. CDR3 amino acids: CASALLSSDTQYF. Here the CDR3 DNA reads TGTGCCAGTGCTCTTTTGAGCTCGGATACGCAGTATTTT.